Following are 27 T cell receptor beta chains from one sample sequenced in a study of blood T cells in healthy people across ages. Together with a sample-barcoded 5' primer, a J-beta primer mix was included in a second PCR lasting about 6 to 11 cycles. From the 5' RACE reads, TCRdb called clonotypes with MiXCR, one entry per CDR3 protein. The profile shows some 760,000 distinct CDR3 sequences, around a quarter of them singletons. This same sample was also part of a study on T cells of mothers and their children.

The sequenced sample consisted of blood. The receptor source for this set is a boy aged 5-17 years in good health.

The chain recombines TRBV29-1 with TRBJ2-3; the match to TRBD2 covers 10 bases. CDR1 and CDR2 from the germline V gene are SQVTM and ANQGSEA. V lost 3 bases and J lost 4; bases outside the gene matches: 4. This CDR3 region has 14 residues. CDR3 sequence reads: CSVDRTSGADTQYF. The DNA of the CDR3 is TGCAGCGTTGACCGGACTAGCGGAGCAGATACGCAGTATTTT.

This clonotype was recorded a few times. DNA for the CDR3: TGTGCCATCAGTGAGTCGGGACAGGGTTTCTACGAGCAGTACTTC. Residues: CAISESGQGFYEQYF. The chain is built from TRBV10-3 and TRBJ2-5; 9 nucleotides align to TRBD1. The J call may be in error: the DNA end matches TRBJ2-7 better. Germline loops: CDR1 ENHRY, CDR2 SYGVKD. The CDR3 length is 15 residues.

This clonotype was recorded a few times. V is TRBV6-5 and J is TRBJ2-3, with 7 bases identical to TRBD1. Per germline, CDR1 MNHEY and CDR2 SVGAGI. Germline trimming cut 5 bases from V and 1 base from J; bases unmatched to any gene: 6. The CDR3 is made up of 15 amino acids. This CDR3 reads CASSQTGTGTDTQYF. CDR3 in DNA: TGTGCCAGCAGTCAAACCGGGACAGGCACAGATACGCAGTATTTT.

The chain employs TRBV29-1 and TRBJ1-3; D unclear. The germline V gene encodes CDR1 SQVTM and CDR2 ANQGSEA. The ends were cut back, 0 bases at V and 2 bases at J, with 11 bases in the middle. The CDR3 runs 15 residues. This chain's CDR3 is CSVEERGLPGNTIYF. The CDR3 region has the DNA TGCAGCGTTGAAGAACGAGGCCTACCTGGAAACACCATATATTTT.

This chain joins TRBV2 and TRBJ2-5, with 9 bases fitting TRBD2. The J call may be wrong; the DNA end is better matched by TRBJ2-7. There are 15 residues in the CDR3. CDR1 and CDR2 (germline): SNHLY, FYNNEI. The CDR3 protein is CASSESAGGTYEQYF. CDR3 DNA sequence: TGTGCCAGCAGTGAATCAGCGGGAGGAACCTACGAGCAGTACTTC.

This clonotype was recorded a few times. The genes are TRBV6-2 or TRBV6-3 and TRBJ1-1, with 9 bases matching TRBD1. V lost 5 bases and J lost 1; bases outside the gene matches: 8. Germline-derived CDR1 and CDR2 are MNHEY and SVGEGT. The CDR3 has 16 amino acids. For the CDR3, the DNA is TGTGCCAGCAGTCCCTCGGACAGGGGATCGAACACTGAAGCTTTCTTT. It specifies CASSPSDRGSNTEAFF.

The chain recombines TRBV29-1 with TRBJ1-2; D is ambiguous. Trimming cost V 4 bases and J 8 bases, with 17 bases left between them. This CDR3 is built from 13 residues. The germline V gene has CDR1 SQVTM and CDR2 ANQGSEA. The CDR3 loop is CSVGGGNHVGYTF. In DNA form, the CDR3 reads TGCAGCGTTGGCGGTGGGAACCATGTAGGCTACACCTTC.

This clonotype showed up just a few times. The chain couples TRBV6-6 to TRBJ1-1, with TRBD1 identical over 7 bases. The CDR3 spans 14 residues. The V and J ends lost 4 bases and 6 bases, in that order; junction bases with no gene match: 8. Germline V lookup: CDR1 MNHNY, CDR2 SVGAGI (reference sequence). CDR3 nucleotide sequence: TGTGCCAGCAGTTCCGCAGGGGGTAGGGCTGAAGCTTTCTTT. Protein product: CASSSAGGRAEAFF.

The chain is built from TRBV5-6 and TRBJ1-6; D is ambiguous. Trimming shortened V by 0 bases and J by 8 bases, and 12 bases separated the two germline ends. This CDR3 is built from 15 residues. Germline V lookup: CDR1 SGHDT, CDR2 YYEEEE. The CDR3 DNA reads TGTGCCAGCAGCTTGGTTTTGGGCAGAGATTCACCCCTCCACTTT. Encoded protein: CASSLVLGRDSPLHF. Combining the CDR3 with reference TRBV5-6 and TRBJ1-6 gives the whole variable domain DAGVTQSPTHLIKTRGQQVTLRCSPKSGHDTVSWYQQALGQGPQFIFQYYEEEERQRGNFPDRFSGHQFPNYSSELNVNALLLGDSALYLCASSLVLGRDSPLHFGNGTRLTVT.

The chain combines TRBV29-1 with TRBJ2-5; D is perhaps TRBD1 (6 bases). The J call is doubtful: the DNA matches TRBJ2-7 better. The CDR3 runs 13 residues. Germline V gene data show CDR1 as SQVTM and CDR2 as ANQGSEA. The CDR3 region is CSVEKGDLSEQYF. CDR3 sequence (DNA): TGCAGCGTTGAAAAGGGGGACCTTAGCGAGCAGTACTTC.

V gene TRBV28 combines with J gene TRBJ2-4, with 7 bases lining up with TRBD1. Germline V CDR1 and CDR2: MDHEN, SYDVKM. The CDR3 totals 13 residues. V lost 7 bases to trimming and J lost 8 bases; unmatched junction nucleotides: 8. CDR3 residues: CASTRWTGDIQYF. The DNA of the CDR3 is TGTGCCAGCACCCGTTGGACAGGTGACATTCAGTACTTC.

The chain combines TRBV5-6 with TRBJ2-1, with D perhaps TRBD1 (5 bases). The CDR3 is made up of 14 amino acids. Deletions cut 2 bases from V and 5 bases from J, with 11 bases between. Germline V lookup: CDR1 SGHDT, CDR2 YYEEEE. The CDR3 DNA reads as TGTGCCAGCAGCTTAGGGGTGGCTAACAATGAGCAGTTCTTC. It encodes CASSLGVANNEQFF.

V and J are TRBV3-1 and TRBJ2-6; no definite D call. Trimming removed 4 bases at V and 4 bases at J, with 11 bases between. The CDR3 is made up of 15 amino acids. CDR1 is LGHDT, CDR2 YNNKEL, per germline (reference sequence). This chain's CDR3 is CASSLNGYGANVLTF. Here the CDR3 DNA reads TGTGCCAGCAGCCTCAACGGCTACGGGGCCAACGTCCTGACTTTC.

The V and J genes are TRBV7-9 and TRBJ2-3; D possibly uses TRBD1 or TRBD2 (5 bases each). CDR3 length: 16 amino acids. The germline V gene encodes CDR1 SEHNR and CDR2 FQNEAQ (reference sequence). The germline V and J ends were trimmed by 5 bases and 4 bases, with 19 bases remaining between them. CDR3 residues: CASSDSPGADPDTQYF. DNA for the CDR3: TGTGCCAGCAGCGACAGTCCAGGAGCGGATCCAGATACGCAGTATTTT.

In this sample, this clonotype turned up a few times. V is TRBV11-3 and J is TRBJ2-3; 8 nucleotides line up with TRBD2. Germline V lookup: CDR1 SGHNT, CDR2 YENEEA. V lost 4 bases to trimming and J lost 6 bases; unmatched junction nucleotides: 12. The CDR3 loop spans 16 amino acids. The chain's CDR3 is CASSSHPAGEVDTQYF. The CDR3 DNA reads as TGTGCCAGCAGCTCCCACCCAGCGGGGGAAGTGGATACGCAGTATTTT.

J is TRBJ2-1 and V is TRBV29-1; D is possibly TRBD2 (6 bases). The germline V gene has CDR1 SQVTM and CDR2 ANQGSEA. The CDR3 sequence is 14 residues long. V was shortened by 2 bases and J by 8 bases, with 16 bases between the two germline ends. The CDR3 here is CSVESPRGGDEQFF. The DNA of the CDR3 is TGCAGCGTTGAATCTCCCCGTGGAGGGGATGAGCAGTTCTTC.

The chain has TRBV6-1 and TRBJ2-5; TRBD1 matches 8 bases. With 5 bases clipped from V and 3 bases from J, the junction kept 8 bases outside the gene matches. The CDR3 has 15 residues. From germline, CDR1 is MNHNS and CDR2 SASEGT. The CDR3 bases are TGTGCCAGCAGTCCTTTAGGGACAGGAAAAGAGACCCAGTACTTC. Its translation: CASSPLGTGKETQYF.

CDR3 sequence (DNA): TGCAGTGCTACCAGGGGAGGTCAGCCCCAGCATTTT. This sequence encodes CSATRGGQPQHF. This rearrangement joins TRBV20-1 to TRBJ1-5; TRBD1 is a possible D gene (6 bases). The CDR3 runs to 12 residues. V lost 4 bases, J lost 6 bases, and 10 bases lay in between. Germline loops: CDR1 DFQATT, CDR2 SNEGSKA (reference sequence).

This clonotype occurred a few times. The CDR3 loop is CASSPTGTQETQYF. The CDR3 DNA sequence: TGTGCCAGCAGCCCAACCGGGACCCAAGAGACCCAGTACTTC. The V and J genes are TRBV3-1 and TRBJ2-5; D could derive from TRBD1 or TRBD2 (5 bases each). Germline lookup yields CDR1 LGHDT and CDR2 YNNKEL (reference sequence). V was clipped by 4 bases and J by 1 base, with 10 bases between them. The CDR3 loop spans 14 amino acids.

This clonotype was seen only a few times. The J gene is TRBJ2-4, the V gene TRBV28; no clear D. This CDR3 region has 14 residues. CDR1 is MDHEN, CDR2 SYDVKM, per germline. Trimming left V 2 bases short and J 0 bases short, with 5 bases between. The CDR3: CASSLTLAKNIQYF. The CDR3 DNA reads as TGTGCCAGCAGTTTAACTTTAGCCAAAAACATTCAGTACTTC.

This clonotype was found a few times. DNA for the CDR3: TGCGCCAGCAGCTTAATCGGAGCGGGCTCCTACAATGAGCAGTTCTTC. It codes for CASSLIGAGSYNEQFF. V usage is TRBV5-1 and J usage is TRBJ2-1; D possibly corresponds to TRBD2 (6 bases). Germline values: CDR1 SGHRS, CDR2 YFSETQ. The CDR3 has 16 amino acids. The V end lost 2 bases, the J end lost 0 bases, and 12 bases lay between the germline ends. Full variable domain (outside the CDR3, taken from reference TRBV5-1 and TRBJ2-1): KAGVTQTPRYLIKTRGQQVTLSCSPISGHRSVSWYQQTPGQGLQFLFEYFSETQRNKGNFPGRFSGRQFSNSRSEMNVSTLELGDSALYLCASSLIGAGSYNEQFFGPGTRLTVL.

This sequence joins TRBV3-1 and TRBJ1-2; unclear D gene. Germline V CDR1 and CDR2: LGHDT, YNNKEL (reference sequence). Trimming pared 3 bases from V and 4 bases from J, leaving 6 bases between. The CDR3 has 12 amino acids. The CDR3 is CASSQTGYGYTF. As DNA, the CDR3 is TGTGCCAGCAGCCAGACTGGCTATGGCTACACCTTC. The full variable domain, its missing parts supplied by reference TRBV3-1 and TRBJ1-2, is DTAVSQTPKYLVTQMGNDKSIKCEQNLGHDTMYWYKQDSKKFLKIMFSYNNKELIINETVPNRFSPKSPDKAHLNLHINSLELGDSAVYFCASSQTGYGYTFGSGTRLTVV.

V and J are TRBV28 and TRBJ1-3; no firm D call. The CDR3 covers 14 residues. Trimming pared 3 bases from V and 7 bases from J, leaving 13 bases between. The germline V gene encodes CDR1 MDHEN and CDR2 SYDVKM. The CDR3 coding sequence is TGTGCCAGCAGTTTCCTAGCACGGGAGAACACCATATATTTT. Protein sequence: CASSFLARENTIYF.

This chain connects TRBV19 to TRBJ2-5, with no clear D. There are 17 residues in the CDR3. Germline values: CDR1 LNHDA, CDR2 SQIVND (reference sequence). V dropped 3 bases and J dropped 5 bases, with 22 bases sitting between them. CDR3 DNA: TGTGCCAGTAGTATGGTTCGTTGGCCCGGAGTTGAGGAGACCCAGTACTTC. Protein product: CASSMVRWPGVEETQYF.

This clonotype was picked up a small number of times. The rearrangement joins TRBV4-1 to TRBJ2-7, with 12 bases fitting TRBD2. Germline CDR1 and CDR2: MGHRA and YSYEKL. This CDR3 is built from 17 residues. Trimming removed 3 bases from V and 7 bases from J; junction bases left unmatched: 13. The CDR3 sequence: CASSQIGLAGSLEEQYF. CDR3 nucleotide sequence: TGCGCCAGCAGCCAGATCGGACTAGCGGGATCCCTGGAAGAGCAGTACTTC.

The gene calls are TRBV15 and TRBJ1-2; possible D gene TRBD1, 5 bases. The germline gives CDR1 LNHNV, CDR2 YYDKDF (reference sequence). Trimming shortened V by 4 bases and J by 5 bases, and 8 bases separated the two germline ends. The CDR3 loop spans 12 amino acids. The CDR3 nucleotides read TGTGCCACCAGCACGGGGGGGTATGGCTACACCTTC. Its translation: CATSTGGYGYTF.

The chain employs TRBV3-1 and TRBJ2-7, with 10 bases fitting TRBD1. Looked up from germline, CDR1 is LGHDT and CDR2 is YNNKEL (reference sequence). The J segment lost 5 bases and the V segment lost 3 bases, leaving 7 bases of the junction unmatched. There are 15 residues in the CDR3. CDR3 residues: CASSQGQGSHHEQYF. DNA for the CDR3: TGTGCCAGCAGCCAGGGACAGGGGAGTCACCACGAGCAGTACTTC.